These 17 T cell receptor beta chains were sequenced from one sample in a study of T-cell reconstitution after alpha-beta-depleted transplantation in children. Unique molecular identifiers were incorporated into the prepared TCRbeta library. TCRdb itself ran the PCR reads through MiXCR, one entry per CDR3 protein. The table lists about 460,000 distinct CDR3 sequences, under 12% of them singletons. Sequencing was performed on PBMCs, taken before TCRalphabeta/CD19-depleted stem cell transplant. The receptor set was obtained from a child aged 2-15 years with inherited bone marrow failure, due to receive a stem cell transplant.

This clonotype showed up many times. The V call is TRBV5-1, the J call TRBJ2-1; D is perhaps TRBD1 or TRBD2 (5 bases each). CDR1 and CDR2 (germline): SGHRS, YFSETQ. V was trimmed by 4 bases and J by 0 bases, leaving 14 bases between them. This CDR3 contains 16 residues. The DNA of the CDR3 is TGCGCCAGCAGCCGAGGGGTCCGATACTCCTACAATGAGCAGTTCTTC. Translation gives CASSRGVRYSYNEQFF.

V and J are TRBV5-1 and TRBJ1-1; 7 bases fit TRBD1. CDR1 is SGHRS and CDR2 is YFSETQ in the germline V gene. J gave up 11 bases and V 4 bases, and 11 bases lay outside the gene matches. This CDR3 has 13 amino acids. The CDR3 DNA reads TGCGCCAGCAGCGCACTACAGGGGACACGCGCTTTCTTT. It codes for CASSALQGTRAFF.

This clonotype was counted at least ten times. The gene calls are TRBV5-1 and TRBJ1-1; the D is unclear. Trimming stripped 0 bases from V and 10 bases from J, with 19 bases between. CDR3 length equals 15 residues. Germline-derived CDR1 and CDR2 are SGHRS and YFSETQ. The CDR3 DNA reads TGCGCCAGCAGCTTGGTTGGCACCACGTGGCGTGGAGCTTTCTTT. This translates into CASSLVGTTWRGAFF.

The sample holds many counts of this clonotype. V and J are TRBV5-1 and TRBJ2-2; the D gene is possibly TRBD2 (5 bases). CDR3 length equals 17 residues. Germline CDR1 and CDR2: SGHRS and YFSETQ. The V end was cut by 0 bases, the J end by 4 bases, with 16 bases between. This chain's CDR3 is CASSLAGAGEGTGELFF. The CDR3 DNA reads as TGCGCCAGCAGCTTGGCCGGCGCGGGTGAGGGCACCGGGGAGCTGTTTTTT.

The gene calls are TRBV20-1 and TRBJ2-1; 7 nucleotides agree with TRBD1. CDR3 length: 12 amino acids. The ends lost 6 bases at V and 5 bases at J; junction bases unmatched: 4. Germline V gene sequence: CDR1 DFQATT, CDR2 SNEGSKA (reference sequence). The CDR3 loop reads CSATDRDNEQFF. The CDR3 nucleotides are TGCAGTGCAACTGACAGGGACAATGAGCAGTTCTTC.

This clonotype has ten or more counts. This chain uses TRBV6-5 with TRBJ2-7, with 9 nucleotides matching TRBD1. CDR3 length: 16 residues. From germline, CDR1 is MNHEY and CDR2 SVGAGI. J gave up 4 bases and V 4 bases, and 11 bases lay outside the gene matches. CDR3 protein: CASSSGTGSYFYEQYF. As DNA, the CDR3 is TGTGCCAGCAGTTCCGGGACAGGGTCTTACTTTTACGAGCAGTACTTC.

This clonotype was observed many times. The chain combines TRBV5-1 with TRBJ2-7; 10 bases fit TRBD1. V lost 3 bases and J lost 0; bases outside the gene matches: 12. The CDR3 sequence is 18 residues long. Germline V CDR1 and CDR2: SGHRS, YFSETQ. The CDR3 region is CASSWLSSGQGLSYEQYF. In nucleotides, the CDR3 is TGCGCCAGCAGCTGGTTATCGTCGGGACAGGGGCTCTCCTACGAGCAGTACTTC.

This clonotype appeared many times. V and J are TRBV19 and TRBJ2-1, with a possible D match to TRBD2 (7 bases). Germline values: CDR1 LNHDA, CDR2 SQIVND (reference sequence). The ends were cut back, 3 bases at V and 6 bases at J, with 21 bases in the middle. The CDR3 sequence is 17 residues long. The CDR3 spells CASSITVGEGGRNEQFF. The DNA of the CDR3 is TGTGCCAGTAGTATCACTGTGGGGGAGGGGGGGCGCAATGAGCAGTTCTTC. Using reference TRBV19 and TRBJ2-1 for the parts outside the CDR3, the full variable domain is DGGITQSPKYLFRKEGQNVTLSCEQNLNHDAMYWYRQDPGQGLRLIYYSQIVNDFQKGDIAEGYSVSREKKESFPLTVTSAQKNPTAFYLCASSITVGEGGRNEQFFGPGTRLTVL.

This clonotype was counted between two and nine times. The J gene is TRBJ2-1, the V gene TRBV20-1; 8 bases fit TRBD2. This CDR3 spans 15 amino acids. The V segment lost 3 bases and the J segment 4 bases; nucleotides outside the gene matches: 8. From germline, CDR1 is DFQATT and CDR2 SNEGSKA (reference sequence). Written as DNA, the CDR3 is TGCAGTGCTAGCCCCCCCCAGCGGGGGTACAATGAGCAGTTCTTC. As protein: CSASPPQRGYNEQFF.

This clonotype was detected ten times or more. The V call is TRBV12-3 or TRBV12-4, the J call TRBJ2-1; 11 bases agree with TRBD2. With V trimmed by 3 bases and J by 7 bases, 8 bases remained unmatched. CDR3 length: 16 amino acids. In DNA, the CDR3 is TGTGCCAGCAGTTTGGGTCTAGCGGGAGGATCAAATGAGCAGTTCTTC. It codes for CASSLGLAGGSNEQFF.

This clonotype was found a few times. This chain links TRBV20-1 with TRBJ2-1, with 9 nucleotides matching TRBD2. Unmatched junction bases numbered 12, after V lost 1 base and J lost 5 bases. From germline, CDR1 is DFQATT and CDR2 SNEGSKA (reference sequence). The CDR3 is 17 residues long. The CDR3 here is CSARGSPGVAGDNEQFF. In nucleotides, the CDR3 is TGCAGTGCTAGAGGTTCCCCCGGGGTAGCGGGAGACAATGAGCAGTTCTTC.

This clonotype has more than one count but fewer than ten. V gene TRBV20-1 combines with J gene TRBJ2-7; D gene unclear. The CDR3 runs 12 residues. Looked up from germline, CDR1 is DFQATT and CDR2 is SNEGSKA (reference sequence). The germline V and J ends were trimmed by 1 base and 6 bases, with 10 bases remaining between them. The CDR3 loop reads CSARVGGLEQYF. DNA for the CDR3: TGCAGTGCTAGAGTAGGCGGCCTCGAGCAGTACTTC.

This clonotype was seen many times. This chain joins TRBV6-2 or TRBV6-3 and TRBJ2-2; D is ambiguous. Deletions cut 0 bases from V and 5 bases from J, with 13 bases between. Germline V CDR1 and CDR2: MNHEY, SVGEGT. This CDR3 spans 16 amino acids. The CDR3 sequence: CASSYSSVSQTGELFF. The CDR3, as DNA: TGTGCCAGCAGTTACTCGTCGGTATCCCAAACCGGGGAGCTGTTTTTT.

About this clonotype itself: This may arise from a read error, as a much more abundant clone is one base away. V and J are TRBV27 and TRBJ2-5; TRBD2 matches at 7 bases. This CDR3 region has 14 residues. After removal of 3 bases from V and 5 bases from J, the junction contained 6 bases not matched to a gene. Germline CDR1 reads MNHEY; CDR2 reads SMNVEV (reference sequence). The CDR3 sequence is CASSFGGFGETQYF. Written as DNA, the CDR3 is TGTGCCAGCAGTTTCGGGGGGTTTGGTGAGACCCAGTACTTC.

The DNA of the CDR3 is TGCGCCAGCAGTGAGTTCCGGGACTGGGGATACAATGAGCAGTTCTTC. As protein: CASSEFRDWGYNEQFF. The chain combines TRBV10-1 with TRBJ2-1, with a tentative D call TRBD2 (6 bases). The germline gives CDR1 WNHNN, CDR2 SYGVQD (reference sequence). The V gene lost 1 base and the J gene lost 4 bases, with 14 bases spanning the gap. This CDR3 region has 16 residues.

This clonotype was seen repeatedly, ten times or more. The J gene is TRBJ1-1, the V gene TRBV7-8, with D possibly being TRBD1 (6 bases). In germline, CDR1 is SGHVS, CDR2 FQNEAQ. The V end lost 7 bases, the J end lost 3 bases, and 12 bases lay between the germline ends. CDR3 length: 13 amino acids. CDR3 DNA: TGTGCCAGCACGCCGGAGGGGGACACTGAAGCTTTCTTT. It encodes CASTPEGDTEAFF.

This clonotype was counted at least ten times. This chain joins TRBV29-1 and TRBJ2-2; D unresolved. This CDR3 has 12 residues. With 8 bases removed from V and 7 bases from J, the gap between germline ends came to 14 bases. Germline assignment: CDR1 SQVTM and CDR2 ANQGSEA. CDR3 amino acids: CSLLHPNGELFF. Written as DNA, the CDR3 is TGCAGCCTTCTCCACCCGAACGGGGAGCTGTTTTTT.